The sequence of this T cell receptor (beta chain) was determined in a study of Ad26.COV2.S vaccination and SARS-CoV-2 variants (dated by TCRdb to the early 2020s). Regarding the research as a whole: Donors in the vaccine arm were drawn from COV1001, a phase I-IIa trial of Ad26.COV2.S in healthy adults that was multicentre, randomized, double-blind and placebo-controlled. Dosing of Ad26.COV2.S was intramuscular, at either 5x10^10 or 1x10^11 viral particles, delivered as one shot or as two shots spaced 56 days apart. Sequencing of the TCRbeta repertoire served to evaluate the specificity and breadth of SARS-CoV-2-reactive T cell receptors following Ad26.COV2.S vaccination. The TCR-sequenced set comprised around 30 samples: around 20 Ad26.COV2.S vaccine recipients, 5 placebo recipients and 8 SARS-CoV-2 convalescent individuals. Participants in the trial were split at random into five groups of five each, receiving low-dose or high-dose Ad26.COV2.S once or twice, or else placebo on both occasions. Blinding of investigators to trial group allocation was maintained during experiments and outcome assessment. Findings and caveats that apply to the study as a whole: Substantial breadth of spike-specific CD8+ and CD4+ T cell responses was reported after vaccination. According to the authors, total T cell responses may have been underestimated by the TCR breadth and depth analyses. The study lacked the statistical power to compare responses across vaccine doses or regimens. Higher spike-specific TCR breadth was observed in Ad26.COV2.S recipients than in placebo recipients (P = 0.0014). Non-spike TCR breadth was comparable between vaccine and placebo recipients, consistent with the vaccine containing only spike.

The label giving this sample's treatment or condition can be read as: about 20 received Ad26.COV2.S at low or high dose, single or two shots; roughly five received placebo; per-sample allocation not given. For vaccine and placebo recipients, repertoires were sequenced using samples collected on day 63 after the first injection. Between 29 July and 7 August 2020, Cohort 1b enrolled some 25 adults aged 18-55 years at one site in Boston, USA. Ad26.COV2.S was a replication-incompetent adenovirus type 26 vector expressing a prefusion-stabilized SARS-CoV-2 spike protein from the original Wuhan strain. The immunoSEQ Assay was the method used to sequence TCRbeta CDR3 regions. After extraction, genomic DNA underwent amplification by bias-controlled multiplex PCR, followed by high-throughput sequencing. As for the original processing: To quantify the absolute abundance of every unique TCRbeta CDR3 region, sequences were collapsed and filtered. Usable DNA was measured by amplifying reference genes present in all nucleated cells, and TCRbeta template counts were normalized to that usable DNA to estimate T cell fraction. Repertoire TCRs were annotated as SARS-CoV-2-specific when V gene, CDR3 amino acid sequence and J gene were exactly matched to a known reactive TCR set. The reference SARS-CoV-2 TCR set was obtained from MIRA and was filtered for enrichment in COVID-19-positive ImmuneCODE repertoires, whereby public or cross-reactive TCRs were removed. Based on the MIRA antigens, annotated TCRs were further analysed at the level of specific ORF or position within ORF. Depth was the summed frequency of annotated unique rearrangements, while breadth was defined as annotated unique rearrangements over total unique productive rearrangements. TCR breadth was compared between groups using two-sided Wilcoxon rank-sum tests. TCRdb mirrors the immuneACCESS table, restricted to in-frame sequences. Some clones are absent from its copies; in checked studies, under half trace to an unresolved V gene, and the reason for the others is unknown. The D gene and trimming were derived from the DNA, and the V and J assignments and clone size from that table. Counted in this sample were about 250,000 clones; approximately 89% of them appeared once. The ten largest make up about 3.1% of the sample.

Points on this clone: The specificity of this receptor is unknown. No qualities accompany the bases; no much larger clone lies one base away. Other DNA sequences within the sample encode an identical CDR3.

Taken from cysteine to phenylalanine, the CDR3 has 11 residues. Only the CDR3 part of the read is kept: 33 bases, read in frame from the first base. V is pared back by 5 bases and J by 5 bases, with 6 bases lying between the germline termini. Reading the germline V gene (reference sequence) gives CDR1 MNHEY and CDR2 SMNVEV. Sequenced material: peripheral blood, taken in a trial of Ad26.COV2.S vaccine versus placebo. The V and J segments used are TRBV27 and TRBJ2-5, with the D gene call left open. The source of this sequence is a person aged 18 to 65 who received the Ad26.COV2.S COVID-19 vaccine or a placebo. The DNA is as follows: TGTGCCAGCAGTCTAGGGGAGACCCAGTACTTC. The resulting protein is CASSLGETQYF.